Listed below are T cell receptor beta chains from one sample, sequenced in a study of T cell responses to AZD1222 COVID-19 vaccine. Assay: immunoSEQ multiplex PCR; the TCRdb copy retains only in-frame clones and omits some. The sample carries 55,000 to 65,000 clones, approximately 85% recorded once. The input for sequencing was peripheral blood, taken on day 0 of AZD1222 vaccination. The receptor set was obtained from an adult in good health. Each CDR3 is given with its conserved first and last residue. A D gene is named only where the DNA matches it firmly. Rows may omit the clone size; those that give it use once, few, many or a size class.

j_call clone_size v_call d_call cdr3_nt cdr3_aa
TRBJ2-1 NA TRBV6-2/TRBV6-3 TRBD2 TGTGCCAGCAGTTCCCTACTAGCGGGGGGGCCGACGGACAATGAGCAGTTCTTC CASSSLLAGGPTDNEQFF
TRBJ1-3 NA TRBV15 NA TGTGCCACCAGCCAGAGGTCACGGCTCTCTGGAAACACCATATATTTT CATSQRSRLSGNTIYF
TRBJ1-1 NA TRBV9 NA TGTGCCAGCAGCGTAGCTAGCAAAAACACTGAAGCTTTCTTT CASSVASKNTEAFF
TRBJ1-1 few TRBV5-4 NA TGTGCCAGCAGCTTGGATTGGGCCCAGAACACTGAAGCTTTCTTT CASSLDWAQNTEAFF
TRBJ2-5 medium-sized TRBV30 TRBD1 TGTGCCTGGAGTCCCCCGGGACAGCTCCAAGAGACCCAGTACTTC CAWSPPGQLQETQYF
TRBJ2-6 NA TRBV7-2 NA TGTGCCAGCAGCTTAGGGGGTGGGGCCAACGTCCTGACTTTC CASSLGGGANVLTF
TRBJ1-2 once TRBV4-1 NA TGCGCCAGCAGCCCTACCGTGGCAGGGAACTATGGCTACACCTTC CASSPTVAGNYGYTF
TRBJ1-4 NA TRBV27 NA TGTGCCAGCGCACTCGGAACTAATGAAAAACTGTTTTTT CASALGTNEKLFF
TRBJ1-5 NA TRBV27 NA TGTGCCAGCAGCCTTGTTTTGGCCTCGAATCAGCCCCAGCATTTT CASSLVLASNQPQHF
TRBJ2-5 NA TRBV6-5 NA TGTGCCAGCATGGGATCCAGGGGTCGGGAGACCCAGTACTTC CASMGSRGRETQYF
TRBJ1-2 NA TRBV2 NA TGTGCCAGCAGTGTAGGGGGCTATGGCTACACCTTC CASSVGGYGYTF
TRBJ1-6 NA TRBV20-1 NA TGCAGTGCTAGTAAGGATTATAATTCACCCCTCCACTTT CSASKDYNSPLHF
TRBJ1-1 NA TRBV25-1 NA TGTGCCAGCAGTGAATTCTTCCTCACTGAAGCTTTCTTT CASSEFFLTEAFF
TRBJ2-2 NA TRBV27 NA TGTGCCAGCAGTTTATTAGGCACCTCTGGCCCCGGGGAGCTGTTTTTT CASSLLGTSGPGELFF
TRBJ2-2 NA TRBV7-7 NA TGTGCTAGCAGCTACGATGAGGTGGAGCTGTTTTTT CASSYDEVELFF
TRBJ2-3 NA TRBV11-3 NA TGTGCCAGCAGCTTAGATCATCGACCTCCTAGCACAGATACGCAGTATTTT CASSLDHRPPSTDTQYF
TRBJ1-5 NA TRBV11-2 NA TGTGCCAGCAGTCAGGGGATTGGGAATCAGCCCCAGCATTTT CASSQGIGNQPQHF
TRBJ2-7 NA TRBV5-1 NA TGCGCCAGCAGCAGTCTTTTATACGAGCAGTACTTC CASSSLLYEQYF
TRBJ2-7 NA TRBV10-1 NA TGCGCCAGCAGTGCAGGGTCCTACGAGCAGTACTTC CASSAGSYEQYF
TRBJ2-7 NA TRBV27 TRBD1 TGTGCCAGCAGTTCCCGGGACAGGGCCTACGAGCAGTACTTC CASSSRDRAYEQYF
TRBJ2-5 NA TRBV29-1 TRBD2 TGCAGCGTTGACTCAGCGGGGAACCAAGAGACCCAGTACTTC CSVDSAGNQETQYF
TRBJ1-6 NA TRBV7-2 TRBD1 TGTGCCAGCAGCCAAATATCAGGGGGCCAGGGTTCACCCCTCCACTTT CASSQISGGQGSPLHF
TRBJ2-5 NA TRBV4-1 NA TGCGCCAGCAGCCAAGAGAGGGGATTGGGTTGGGAGACCCAGTACTTC CASSQERGLGWETQYF
TRBJ2-3 NA TRBV28 NA TGTGCCACAGGACAAGTAGGCTTCCACACAGATACGCAGTATTTT CATGQVGFHTDTQYF
TRBJ2-7 NA TRBV6-2/TRBV6-3 NA TGTGCCAGCAGCCCCGGAAGGGTAGGATCCTACGAGCAGTACTTC CASSPGRVGSYEQYF
TRBJ2-1 NA TRBV29-1 NA TGCAGCGTTTGGACTAATTTGGACAATGAGCAGTTCTTC CSVWTNLDNEQFF
TRBJ2-2 NA TRBV10-1 TRBD1 TGCGCCAGTCCCCGGGACAGGGTAAGAGGGGACACCGGGGAGCTGTTTTTT CASPRDRVRGDTGELFF
TRBJ2-2 NA TRBV27 TRBD2 TGTGCCAGCAGTTCCTCTAGAGCGGGGGACAACACCGGGGAGCTGTTTTTT CASSSSRAGDNTGELFF
TRBJ2-3 NA TRBV10-3 TRBD1 TGTGCCAGCAGCCCGGGACAGGGGGGCACAGATACGCAGTATTTT CASSPGQGGTDTQYF
TRBJ2-7 NA TRBV5-1 NA TGCGCCAGCAGCTTGCAGGGTTCCTACGAGCAGTACTTC CASSLQGSYEQYF
TRBJ1-1 NA TRBV30 NA TGTGCCTGGAGTGCCCTTGGGAACACTGAAGCTTTCTTT CAWSALGNTEAFF
TRBJ2-2 NA TRBV10-1 TRBD1 TGCGCCAGCAGGGCCGGGACAGAGAACACCGGGGAGCTGTTTTTT CASRAGTENTGELFF
TRBJ2-6 NA TRBV3-1/TRBV3-2 NA TGTGCCAGCAGCCAAGGCCGAAGCTCTGGGGCCAACGTCCTGACTTTC CASSQGRSSGANVLTF
TRBJ2-1 NA TRBV4-1 NA TGCGCCAGCAGCCAAGGGGGGACAACGGTTGTGGGGCAGTTCTTC CASSQGGTTVVGQFF
TRBJ2-7 NA TRBV3-1/TRBV3-2 NA TGTGCCAGCAGTGAAGGGACACCCGGCTACTACGAGCAGTACTTC CASSEGTPGYYEQYF
TRBJ1-5 NA TRBV3-1/TRBV3-2 NA TGTGCCAGCAGCCAAGATCTTAGGGCAGGGGTTCAGCCCCAGCATTTT CASSQDLRAGVQPQHF
TRBJ2-3 NA TRBV24-1 TRBD2 TGTGCCACCAGTGATTTGGGGGGGGGTCGTGCAGATACGCAGTATTTT CATSDLGGGRADTQYF
TRBJ1-3 many TRBV12-3/TRBV12-4 NA TGTGCCAGCAGTTTTCACCGAAGTGACACCATATATTTT CASSFHRSDTIYF
TRBJ2-5 NA TRBV7-3 NA TGTGCCAGCAGCCCGAGTGGGAGGGAGACCCAGTACTTC CASSPSGRETQYF
TRBJ1-5 NA TRBV7-2 TRBD1 TGTGCCAGCAGCTCAGGACAGGGGAGCAATCAGCCCCAGCATTTT CASSSGQGSNQPQHF
TRBJ1-1 NA TRBV29-1 NA TGCAGCGTCGGGGGGTTCAGGAACACTGAAGCTTTCTTT CSVGGFRNTEAFF
TRBJ1-6 NA TRBV19 NA TGTGCCAGTAGGGAAGGGGTTTTAGTGAATTCACCCCTCCACTTT CASREGVLVNSPLHF
TRBJ2-1 NA TRBV18 TRBD2 TGTGCCAGCTCACCACCGTGGAGCGGGGGGGCCTGGGAGCAGTTCTTC CASSPPWSGGAWEQFF
TRBJ2-7 NA TRBV18 NA TGTGCCAGCTCCACTCGAGCGGGCGAGCAGTACTTC CASSTRAGEQYF
TRBJ2-7 NA TRBV7-3 TRBD1 TGTGCCAGCAGCTCGACAGGGGGCTCCCACGAGCAGTACTTC CASSSTGGSHEQYF
TRBJ1-1 NA TRBV18 NA TGTGCCAGCTCACCACCGCGACACACTGAAGCTTTCTTT CASSPPRHTEAFF
TRBJ2-5 NA TRBV11-2 NA TGTGCCAGCAGCTTAGAGTATGGGCGAGAGACCCAGTACTTC CASSLEYGRETQYF
TRBJ2-7 NA TRBV25-1 NA TGTGCCAGCAGCGAGACAGACTACGAGCAGTACTTC CASSETDYEQYF
TRBJ1-3 NA TRBV7-2 NA TGTGCCAGCAGCCCCATCACAGGGCTCTCTGGAAACACCATATATTTT CASSPITGLSGNTIYF
TRBJ2-3 once TRBV10-3 NA TGTGCCATCAGTGATCAGCGATACACAGATACGCAGTATTTT CAISDQRYTDTQYF
TRBJ2-7 NA TRBV28 NA TGTGCCAGCGCGGATGATGCCTACGAGCAGTACTTC CASADDAYEQYF
TRBJ1-1 NA TRBV20-1 NA TGCAGTACGGGGAGGACTGAAGCTTTCTTT CSTGRTEAFF
TRBJ2-1 NA TRBV19 TRBD1 TGTGCCAGTAGTACAAGACAGGGGATTGGCGCCTACAATGAGCAGTTCTTC CASSTRQGIGAYNEQFF
TRBJ2-7 NA TRBV5-5 TRBD2 TGTGCCAGCAGCCTGGGTGGCGGGAGCGAGCAGTACTTC CASSLGGGSEQYF
TRBJ2-4 NA TRBV19 NA TGTGCCAGTAGTATAGGCGGACTAGCCAAAAACATTCAGTACTTC CASSIGGLAKNIQYF
TRBJ1-2 NA TRBV2 TRBD1 TGTGCCAGCGTGGACAGGCTCAGCACCTTC CASVDRLSTF
TRBJ1-6 few TRBV11-2 NA TGTGCCAGCGGGAGGGGAAATTCACCCCTCCACTTT CASGRGNSPLHF